Presented here are 14 T cell receptor beta chains from one specimen sequenced in a study of T cell repertoires in cytomegalovirus infection. Via MiXCR, TCRdb re-called the reads, giving one row per CDR3 protein. The table includes nearly 450,000 distinct CDR3 sequences, under 40% detected once. The sequenced material came from PBMCs. These receptors were taken from a human donor in good health (CMV status not recorded). Some clones in this sample may be carry-over from other donors' samples.

In its sample, this clonotype was seen many times. The chain has TRBV7-2 and TRBJ1-1; 7 positions match TRBD1. J lost 1 base, V lost 6 bases, and 11 bases had no gene match. The CDR3 totals 16 residues. Germline V gives CDR1 SGHTA, CDR2 FQGNSA. The CDR3 loop reads CASRPGQVPSNTEAFF. CDR3 DNA sequence: TGTGCCAGCAGACCCGGACAGGTTCCCTCGAACACTGAAGCTTTCTTT.

Turning to this clonotype: Since a much larger clone is just one base distant, this may be a read error. The chain joins TRBV7-8 to TRBJ2-2; 13 nucleotides match TRBD2. The CDR3 length is 17 residues. Germline V gene lookup returns CDR1 SGHVS and CDR2 FQNEAQ. The CDR3 nucleotides are TGTGCCAGCAGCTTGCGACTAGCGGGGGGAAACACCGGGGAGCTGTATTTT. It codes for CASSLRLAGGNTGELYF. The full variable domain, with the rest looked up from reference TRBV7-8 and TRBJ2-2, is GAGVSQSPRYKVAKRGQDVALRCDPISGHVSLFWYQQALGQGPEFLTYFQNEAQLDKSGLPSDRFFAERPEGSVSTLKIQRTQQEDSAVYLCASSLRLAGGNTGELYFGEGSRLTVL.

The chain recombines TRBV20-1 with TRBJ2-7; D remains ambiguous. Germline V gene sequence: CDR1 DFQATT, CDR2 SNEGSKA (reference sequence). The CDR3 covers 12 residues. Trimming removed 4 bases at V and 3 bases at J, with 10 bases between. DNA of the CDR3: TGCAGTGCTACGGGCCAGATCTACGAGCAGTACTTC. This translates into CSATGQIYEQYF.

The rearrangement links TRBV27 to TRBJ1-1, with D unresolved. Germline-derived CDR1 and CDR2 are MNHEY and SMNVEV (reference sequence). The ends were cut back, 3 bases at V and 6 bases at J, with 17 bases in the middle. CDR3 size: 15 residues. The CDR3 DNA follows: TGTGCCAGCAGTTTTACCGCTAATGGAGGCCCTGAAGCTTTCTTT. Amino acid sequence: CASSFTANGGPEAFF.

This clonotype was counted ten times or more. CDR3 DNA: TGTGCCAGCAGCACCGGACAGTACTACGAGCAGTACTTC. Protein product: CASSTGQYYEQYF. This chain joins TRBV11-2 and TRBJ2-7; D might be TRBD1 (6 bases). CDR3 size: 13 residues. Trimming left V 5 bases short and J 3 bases short, with 11 bases between. Germline CDR1 is SGHAT and CDR2 is FQNNGV.

V gene TRBV28 combines with J gene TRBJ1-4; 7 bases map to TRBD1. The CDR3 is made up of 14 amino acids. The ends lost 7 bases at V and 6 bases at J; junction bases unmatched: 8. Germline V gives CDR1 MDHEN, CDR2 SYDVKM. The CDR3 region is CASTNPGGYEKLFF. In nucleotides, the CDR3 is TGTGCCAGCACCAACCCAGGGGGTTATGAAAAACTGTTTTTT.

This rearrangement joins TRBV24-1 to TRBJ2-3; 7 positions agree with TRBD1. Germline CDR1 is KGHDR and CDR2 is SFDVKD. V was clipped by 3 bases and J by 4 bases; unmatched bases: 6. This CDR3 comprises 15 residues. CDR3 protein: CATSDAGQAADTQYF. In DNA form, the CDR3 reads TGTGCCACCAGTGATGCCGGACAGGCCGCAGATACGCAGTATTTT.

This clonotype came up many times. V and J are TRBV7-2 and TRBJ1-5, with D perhaps TRBD1 (5 bases). Trimming removed 5 bases at V and 2 bases at J, with 13 bases between. Per germline, CDR1 SGHTA and CDR2 FQGNSA. This CDR3 region has 15 residues. The CDR3 reads CASSNRLGGNQPQHF. The DNA of the CDR3 is TGTGCCAGCAGCAACCGATTGGGGGGCAATCAGCCCCAGCATTTT. Looking up the rest from reference TRBV7-2 and TRBJ1-5 gives the full variable domain: GAGVSQSPSNKVTEKGKDVELRCDPISGHTALYWYRQSLGQGLEFLIYFQGNSAPDKSGLPSDRFSAERTGGSVSTLTIQRTQQEDSAVYLCASSNRLGGNQPQHFGDGTRLSIL.

V is TRBV10-1 and J is TRBJ2-3, with a weak D call TRBD1 (6 bases). This CDR3 comprises 12 residues. The germline V gene encodes CDR1 WNHNN and CDR2 SYGVQD (reference sequence). Trimming shortened V by 10 bases and J by 14 bases, and 22 bases separated the two germline ends. The CDR3 sequence is CAISRGSDTTYF. The CDR3 DNA reads TGCGCCATCAGCAGGGGATCCGATACGACGTATTTT.

Concerning this clonotype: With a much larger clone just one base away, this may be a read error. The V call is TRBV7-6, the J call TRBJ2-7; D is uncertain. Germline CDR1 SGHVS, CDR2 FNYEAQ. This CDR3 region has 14 residues. V lost 5 bases, J lost 10 bases, and 21 bases lay in between. CDR3 region: CASSQASTPTDQYF. In DNA, the CDR3 is TGTGCCAGCAGCCAGGCCTCTACCCCGACCGATCAGTACTTC.

This chain links TRBV10-2 with TRBJ1-1, with 8 bases matching TRBD1. The CDR3 is 16 amino acids. Germline V gene data show CDR1 as WSHSY and CDR2 as SAAADI. The ends lost 2 bases at V and 5 bases at J; junction bases unmatched: 10. The CDR3 DNA reads TGCGCCAGCAGTGAGGCATTCGGACAGGGCGTTACTGAAGCTTTCTTT. Protein: CASSEAFGQGVTEAFF.

In this sample, this clonotype turned up a few times. The CDR3: CASSTLAGTGVYEQYF. The CDR3 region has the DNA TGTGCCAGCAGTACCCTCGCCGGGACAGGGGTCTACGAGCAGTACTTC. V gene TRBV25-1 combines with J gene TRBJ2-7; 10 positions agree with TRBD1. Germline-derived CDR1 and CDR2 are MGHDK and SYGVNS. CDR3 size: 16 residues. The V and J ends lost 5 bases and 3 bases, in that order; junction bases with no gene match: 10.

The genes are TRBV7-8 and TRBJ2-1, with unresolved D. The CDR3 totals 13 residues. Germline V CDR1 and CDR2: SGHVS, FQNEAQ. Trimming removed 6 bases from V and 6 bases from J, with 12 bases in between. The CDR3 sequence is CASRRRQANEQFF. Written as DNA, the CDR3 is TGTGCCAGCAGACGGAGACAAGCCAATGAGCAGTTCTTC. Filled out from reference TRBV7-8 and TRBJ2-1, the complete variable domain reads GAGVSQSPRYKVAKRGQDVALRCDPISGHVSLFWYQQALGQGPEFLTYFQNEAQLDKSGLPSDRFFAERPEGSVSTLKIQRTQQEDSAVYLCASRRRQANEQFFGPGTRLTVL.

This clonotype was counted a few times. V usage is TRBV6-1 and J usage is TRBJ1-5, with D perhaps TRBD1 (5 bases). The CDR3 loop spans 17 amino acids. The V end was cut by 1 base, the J end by 3 bases, with 16 bases between. Germline V lookup: CDR1 MNHNS, CDR2 SASEGT. The CDR3, as DNA: TGTGCCAGCAGTGAAGGTGGAGGGGTCCTTCACAATCAGCCCCAGCATTTT. Its translation: CASSEGGGVLHNQPQHF.